This is a list of T cell receptor beta chains from one sample in a study of blood T cells in healthy people across ages. TCRdb ran MiXCR on the 5' RACE reads and lists one entry per CDR3 protein. The top ten clones hold 15% to 20% of a sample with 870,000 or so distinct CDR3 sequences, around 28% of them seen once. What was sequenced was blood. The receptor source for this set is an elderly woman in good health. Each CDR3 is given with its conserved first and last residue. A D gene is named only where the DNA matches it firmly. Clone size is given for some rows only: seen once, a few or many times, or a class if the clone is expanded.

clone size,V gene,J gene,D gene,CDR3 DNA,CDR3 protein
many,TRBV24-1,TRBJ2-7,-,TGTGCCACCAGTGCCGGCAGCCTAGGCGAGCAGTACTTC,CATSAGSLGEQYF
-,TRBV12-3/TRBV12-4,TRBJ2-1,TRBD2,TGTGCCAGCAGTTTTTTGCCTAGCGGGGGTTACAATGAGCAGTTCTTC,CASSFLPSGGYNEQFF
few,TRBV20-1,TRBJ1-1,-,TGCAGTGCGGGGGGTGTAGAAGCTTTCTTT,CSAGGVEAFF
-,TRBV2,TRBJ2-3,TRBD2,TGTGCCAGCACGGAGCGGGGGGGCCCGGATACGCAGTATTTT,CASTERGGPDTQYF
-,TRBV12-3/TRBV12-4,TRBJ2-2,-,TGTGCCAGCATCCAGGGGGGACGAGCCCAGAACACCGGGGAGCTGTTTTTT,CASIQGGRAQNTGELFF
many,TRBV12-3/TRBV12-4,TRBJ1-2,-,TGTGCCAGCAGCGGGGGCGCGGGAGGCTACACCTTC,CASSGGAGGYTF
many,TRBV7-2,TRBJ2-1,TRBD2,TGTGCCAGCAGCTTACACGGGGGGGGGTACAATGAGCAGTTCTTC,CASSLHGGGYNEQFF
many,TRBV20-1,TRBJ1-2,-,TGCAGTGCCGTCAGGGGCGGCTATGGCTACACCTTC,CSAVRGGYGYTF
-,TRBV2,TRBJ1-3,-,TGTGCCAGCAGTGAATACCCACCGGGACAAACAGCGGGCACCATATATTTT,CASSEYPPGQTAGTIYF
many,TRBV7-9,TRBJ2-4,-,TGTGCCAGCAGCGCCCCAGGTCTAGCCAAAAACATTCAGTACTTC,CASSAPGLAKNIQYF
-,TRBV5-1,TRBJ2-1,-,TGCGCCAGCAGCTTACAGGGAGCGTCGATTGATGAGCGGTTCTTC,CASSLQGASIDERFF
-,TRBV2,TRBJ1-1,TRBD1,TGTGCCAGCAGTGAGCAGGGGGCAGGCACTGAAGCTTTCTTT,CASSEQGAGTEAFF
-,TRBV29-1,TRBJ2-1,TRBD2,TGCAGCGTTGACCGGGGGGGGCTTGGTGAGCAGTTCTTC,CSVDRGGLGEQFF
many,TRBV6-2/TRBV6-3,TRBJ2-5,-,TGTGCCAGCAGTTATCAGTACCAAGAGACCCAGTACTTC,CASSYQYQETQYF
few,TRBV30,TRBJ1-1,TRBD1,TGTGCCTGGGTGTCCCCCGGGACAGGGGGTACTGAAGCTTTCTTT,CAWVSPGTGGTEAFF
few,TRBV2,TRBJ2-1,TRBD1,TGTGCCAGCAGTGATAGGACAGGGTTCAATGAGCAGTTCTTC,CASSDRTGFNEQFF
many,TRBV12-3/TRBV12-4,TRBJ1-2,-,TGTGCCAGCAGCCACAGGGATCAGGACTATGGCTACACCTTC,CASSHRDQDYGYTF
-,TRBV15,TRBJ2-5,-,TGTGCCACCAGCAGCCCCGGGCGGGGACGAACTCAAGAGACCCAGTACTTC,CATSSPGRGRTQETQYF
once,TRBV28,TRBJ2-2,-,TGTGCCAGCCTCCGGGGTCCGAGCGGGGAGCTGTTTTTT,CASLRGPSGELFF
many,TRBV20-1,TRBJ2-3,TRBD2,TGCAGTGCTCCCCCCGGCGGGGGTAACACAGATACGCAGTATTTT,CSAPPGGGNTDTQYF
-,TRBV5-1,TRBJ2-5,-,TGCGCCAGCAGCTCGGGACGGCAGTACCAAGAGACCCAGTACTTC,CASSSGRQYQETQYF
-,TRBV24-1,TRBJ2-1,-,TGTGCCACCAGTGATTTGGGGAGCGGTTCCTACGGTGAGCAGTTCTTC,CATSDLGSGSYGEQFF
many,TRBV12-3/TRBV12-4,TRBJ1-5,-,TGTGCCAGCAGTTTAAAAGGGTGGATAGATCAGCCCCAGCATTTT,CASSLKGWIDQPQHF
many,TRBV5-1,TRBJ2-5,-,TGCGCCAGCAGCTTGGTTGAGGTGGGGGAGACCCAGTACTTC,CASSLVEVGETQYF
-,TRBV4-1,TRBJ2-3,-,TGCGCCAGCAGCCAAGGTTACAGAGGAGATACGCAGTATTTT,CASSQGYRGDTQYF
-,TRBV20-1,TRBJ2-3,TRBD2,TGCAGTGCGCTCACTAGCGGGGGGGCCCGGAGCACAGATACGCAGTATTTT,CSALTSGGARSTDTQYF
few,TRBV6-5,TRBJ1-1,-,TGTGCCAGCAGTTCGGGACACGCTGAAGCTTTCTTT,CASSSGHAEAFF
-,TRBV2,TRBJ2-3,TRBD2,TGTGCCAGCCCTAGCGGGTATAGAGATACGCAGTATTTT,CASPSGYRDTQYF
many,TRBV27,TRBJ1-2,-,TGTGCCAGCAGAAGGTCAGAGGTTAGGGGCTATGGCTACACCTTC,CASRRSEVRGYGYTF
-,TRBV12-3/TRBV12-4,TRBJ2-3,-,TGTGCCAGCAGCAAAGTGAGAGCAGATGCGCAGTATTTT,CASSKVRADAQYF
-,TRBV5-1,TRBJ2-1,TRBD1,TGCGCCAGCAGCTTGGGACAGGGGGTCAGGGAGACCCAGTTCTTC,CASSLGQGVRETQFF
many,TRBV5-1,TRBJ1-1,TRBD1,TGTGCCAGCAGCCGGGGACAGGAGAACACTGAAGCTTTCTTT,CASSRGQENTEAFF
-,TRBV11-3,TRBJ2-3,TRBD2,TGTGCCAGCGGTTCCGGGGGGTTCACAGATACGCAGTATTTT,CASGSGGFTDTQYF
once,TRBV7-9,TRBJ2-1,-,TGTGCCAGCTTGTCACAGGGCTACAATGAGCAGTTCTTC,CASLSQGYNEQFF
many,TRBV5-5,TRBJ2-1,-,TGTGCCAACAGCTTGGCGGCAGCCGGTGGTGAGCAGTTCTTC,CANSLAAAGGEQFF
-,TRBV2,TRBJ1-4,-,TGTGCCAGCAGTGTGACAGTTGAAAAACTGTTTTTT,CASSVTVEKLFF
many,TRBV3-1,TRBJ2-7,TRBD1,TGTGCCAGCAGCCAGGGACAGGGGGCGCTTGAGCAGTACTTC,CASSQGQGALEQYF
few,TRBV7-2,TRBJ2-7,TRBD1,TGTGCCAGCAGCTTATCCCCGACAGGGGTGCTCGAGCAGTACTTC,CASSLSPTGVLEQYF
many,TRBV5-1,TRBJ2-7,-,TGCGCCAGCAGCTTGGATAGTCTAACCTCCTACGAGCAGTACTTC,CASSLDSLTSYEQYF
-,TRBV21-1,TRBJ1-6,-,TGTGCCAGCAGAGTTTGTGACCGACATTCACCCCTCCACTTT,CASRVCDRHSPLHF
many,TRBV6-6,TRBJ2-5,-,TGTGCCAGCAGTCAATTACAGGTGACCCAGTACTTC,CASSQLQVTQYF
-,TRBV5-4,TRBJ2-3,-,TGTGCCAGCAGCGTCGACTGGGATACGCAGTATTTT,CASSVDWDTQYF
-,TRBV7-2,TRBJ2-3,TRBD2,TGTGCCAGCACTCTGGGACTAGCGACAGATACGCAGTATTTT,CASTLGLATDTQYF
-,TRBV29-1,TRBJ2-5,-,TGCAGCGTCTCTCATGGAGGGGGCCGAGAGACCCAGTACTTC,CSVSHGGGRETQYF
many,TRBV6-5,TRBJ1-2,-,TGTGCCAGCAGTTACTCGGCGGGGAACTATGGCTACACCTTC,CASSYSAGNYGYTF
many,TRBV19,TRBJ2-3,-,TGTGCCAGTAGTATTAAGGCCAGCGGGCGCACAGATACGCAGTATTTT,CASSIKASGRTDTQYF
many,TRBV6-6,TRBJ2-5,-,TGTGCCAGCACAATCGCGGGGCGCGAGACCCAGTACTTC,CASTIAGRETQYF
few,TRBV11-2,TRBJ2-2,TRBD2,TGTGCCAGCAGGAAAGGACTAGCGGGGGGTAACACCGGGGAGCTGTTTTTT,CASRKGLAGGNTGELFF
-,TRBV29-1,TRBJ2-7,TRBD2,TGCAGCGTTGGTAATAGCGGGGGACCCTACGAGCAGTACTTC,CSVGNSGGPYEQYF
few,TRBV4-1,TRBJ2-3,TRBD2,TGCGCCAGCAGACCCGGGAGGATGCGGGGAGAATTCACAGATACGCAGTATTTT,CASRPGRMRGEFTDTQYF
-,TRBV5-1,TRBJ1-1,-,TGCGCCAGCAGCCAGGGTTTAGGTCAAACTGAAGCTTTCTTT,CASSQGLGQTEAFF
-,TRBV7-9,TRBJ2-5,TRBD2,TGTGCCAGCAGCCCGAGGACTGGCGGGGGTGAGACCCAGTACTTC,CASSPRTGGGETQYF
-,TRBV20-1,TRBJ2-1,TRBD1,TGCAGTGCTAGTGGTACAGGGGCGTGGGAGCAGTTCTTC,CSASGTGAWEQFF
many,TRBV7-2,TRBJ2-3,TRBD2,TGTGCCAGCAGCTTGGCCGGGGGGGGTAGGGATACGCAGTATTTT,CASSLAGGGRDTQYF
-,TRBV7-2,TRBJ1-5,-,TGTGCCAGCAGCCGAGGGACGGGGAGTTATCAGCCCCAGCATTTT,CASSRGTGSYQPQHF